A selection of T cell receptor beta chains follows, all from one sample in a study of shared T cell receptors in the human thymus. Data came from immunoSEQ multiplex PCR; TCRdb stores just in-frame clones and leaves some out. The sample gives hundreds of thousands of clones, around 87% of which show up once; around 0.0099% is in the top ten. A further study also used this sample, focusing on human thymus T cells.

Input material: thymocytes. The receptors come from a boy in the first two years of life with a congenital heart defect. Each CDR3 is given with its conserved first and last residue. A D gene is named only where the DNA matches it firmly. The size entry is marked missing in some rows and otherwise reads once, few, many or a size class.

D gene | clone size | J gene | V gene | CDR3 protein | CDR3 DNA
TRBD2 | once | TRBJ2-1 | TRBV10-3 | CAISGIAEREISYNEQFF | TGTGCCATCAGTGGGATAGCGGAGCGGGAGATATCCTACAATGAGCAGTTCTTC
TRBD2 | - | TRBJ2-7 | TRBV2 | CASSDHPGLAEVYEQYF | TGTGCCAGCAGTGACCACCCGGGACTAGCGGAGGTCTACGAGCAGTACTTC
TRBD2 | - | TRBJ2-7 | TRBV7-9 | CASSLVGTSGRVSYEQYF | TGTGCCAGCAGCTTAGTGGGGACTAGCGGGAGGGTTTCCTACGAGCAGTACTTC
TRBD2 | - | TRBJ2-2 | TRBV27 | CASSSGGGTGELFF | TGTGCCAGCAGTAGTGGGGGGGGGACCGGGGAGCTGTTTTTT
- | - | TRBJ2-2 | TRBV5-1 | CASSSTRAGELFF | TGCGCCAGCAGCTCTACTAGGGCCGGGGAGCTGTTTTTT
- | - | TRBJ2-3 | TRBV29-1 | CSAISSGGRHTDTQYF | TGCAGCGCTATATCCTCGGGGGGCAGACACACAGATACGCAGTATTTT
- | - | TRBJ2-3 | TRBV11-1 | CASSLSSAEGDTQYF | TGTGCCAGCAGTCTCTCTAGCGCCGAGGGCGATACGCAGTATTTT
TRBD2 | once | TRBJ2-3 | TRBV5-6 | CASSLVLAGTDTQYF | TGTGCCAGCAGCTTGGTACTAGCGGGTACAGATACGCAGTATTTT
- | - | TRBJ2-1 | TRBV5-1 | CASSLGREGDEQFF | TGCGCCAGCAGCTTGGGGAGGGAGGGGGATGAGCAGTTCTTC
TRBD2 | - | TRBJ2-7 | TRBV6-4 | CASSSGVAYEQYF | TGTGCCAGCAGTAGCGGGGTCGCCTACGAGCAGTACTTC
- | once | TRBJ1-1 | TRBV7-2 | CASSWGGRRGSGAFF | TGTGCCAGCAGCTGGGGGGGCAGGAGGGGATCGGGAGCTTTCTTT
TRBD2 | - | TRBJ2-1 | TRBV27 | CASSLGPGLGYNEQFF | TGTGCCAGCAGTTTAGGACCGGGACTAGGATACAATGAGCAGTTCTTC
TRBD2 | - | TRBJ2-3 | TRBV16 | CASSQWGLAGVKDTQYF | TGTGCCAGCAGCCAATGGGGACTAGCGGGAGTCAAGGATACGCAGTATTTT
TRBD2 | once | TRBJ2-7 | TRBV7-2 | CASSQTSSAYEQYF | TGTGCCAGCAGCCAGACTAGCTCGGCTTACGAGCAGTACTTC
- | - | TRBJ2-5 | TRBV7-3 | CASSLKGGLGETQYF | TGTGCCAGCAGCTTAAAGGGAGGCCTCGGGGAGACCCAGTACTTC
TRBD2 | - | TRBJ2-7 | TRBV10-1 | CASSRGPLANVAHEQYF | TGCGCCAGCAGTCGAGGCCCACTAGCGAATGTTGCCCACGAGCAGTACTTC
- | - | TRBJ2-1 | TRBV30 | CAWSGPHNEQFF | TGTGCCTGGAGTGGGCCTCACAATGAGCAGTTCTTC
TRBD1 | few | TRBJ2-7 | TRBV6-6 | CASSRDRTYEQYF | TGTGCCAGCAGTAGGGACAGGACCTACGAGCAGTACTTC
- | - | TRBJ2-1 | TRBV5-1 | CASSSVTTYNEQFF | TGCGCCAGCAGCTCAGTCACCACCTACAATGAGCAGTTCTTC
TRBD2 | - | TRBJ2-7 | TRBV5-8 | CASTIGVAGEDEQYF | TGTGCCAGCACCATTGGGGTAGCGGGAGAGGACGAGCAGTACTTC
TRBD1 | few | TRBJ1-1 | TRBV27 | CASSPDRVGTEAFF | TGTGCCAGCAGCCCGGACAGGGTGGGAACTGAAGCTTTCTTT
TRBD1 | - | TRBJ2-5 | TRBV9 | CASSRQGETQYF | TGTGCCAGCAGCCGACAGGGGGAGACCCAGTACTTC
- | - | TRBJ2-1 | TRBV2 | CASSHDGEDEQFF | TGTGCCAGCAGTCACGATGGGGAGGATGAGCAGTTCTTC
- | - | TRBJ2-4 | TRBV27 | CASSPTGLAKNIQYF | TGTGCCAGCAGCCCTACAGGTTTAGCCAAAAACATTCAGTACTTC
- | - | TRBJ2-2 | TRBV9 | CASSVGRATGELFF | TGTGCCAGCAGCGTAGGTAGAGCCACCGGGGAGCTGTTTTTT
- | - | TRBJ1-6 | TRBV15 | CATSRVRMEQNSPLHF | TGTGCCACCAGCAGAGTACGGATGGAACAGAATTCACCCCTCCACTTT
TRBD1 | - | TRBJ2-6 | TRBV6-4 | CASRCRDRTSSGANVLTF | TGTGCCAGCAGGTGTAGGGACAGGACTTCCTCTGGGGCCAACGTCCTGACTTTC
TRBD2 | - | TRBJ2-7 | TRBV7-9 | CASSSLAGGGYEQYF | TGTGCCAGCAGCTCACTAGCGGGAGGGGGCTACGAGCAGTACTTC